One and the same sample provided the 3 T cell receptor beta chains below, sequenced in a study of blood T cells in healthy people across ages. The authors ran a second PCR of roughly 6 to 12 cycles using a sample-barcoded 5' primer and a J-beta primer mix. In TCRdb, the 5' RACE reads were re-called with MiXCR into one record per CDR3 protein. Counted here are 980,000 or so distinct CDR3 sequences, 45% to 50% occurring once; the ten biggest clones make up 10% to 15%. Sample: blood. All receptors come from a young man in good health.

The J gene is TRBJ1-2, the V gene TRBV6-5; 10 nucleotides align to TRBD1. CDR1 and CDR2 from the germline V gene are MNHEY and SVGAGI. With 5 bases clipped from V and 5 bases from J, the junction kept 8 bases outside the gene matches. The CDR3 loop spans 15 amino acids. CDR3 in amino acids: CASSEPGQGSYGYTF. The DNA for the CDR3 is TGTGCCAGCAGTGAACCGGGACAGGGGAGTTATGGCTACACCTTC.

Points on this clonotype: A read error may explain this, as a much larger clone is one base away. This CDR3 reads CSATAGSPETQYF. In DNA form, the CDR3 reads TGCAGCGCCACCGCGGGGTCCCCAGAGACCCAGTACTTC. This chain connects TRBV29-1 to TRBJ2-5, with a tentative D call TRBD2 (6 bases). Germline CDR1 SQVTM, CDR2 ANQGSEA. V dropped 7 bases and J dropped 4 bases, with 16 bases sitting between them. The CDR3 spans 13 residues.

V gene TRBV4-2 combines with J gene TRBJ2-7, with 12 bases aligning to TRBD2. The germline V gene encodes CDR1 LGHNA and CDR2 YNFKEQ. Trimming removed 2 bases from V and 8 bases from J; junction bases left unmatched: 7. This CDR3 region has 15 residues. The CDR3 loop reads CASSQSGTSGFKQYF. DNA of the CDR3: TGTGCCAGCAGCCAATCCGGGACTAGCGGGTTCAAGCAGTACTTC.